The entry below describes one T cell receptor beta chain. A second PCR, run for roughly 7 to 12 cycles, used a sample-barcoded 5' primer plus a J-beta primer mix. TCRdb reprocessed the 5' RACE reads via MiXCR and lists one record per CDR3 protein. The data show 920,000 or so distinct CDR3 sequences, 40% to 50% seen once. The data were taken from a study of blood T cells in healthy people across ages. The amount of total RNA extracted per sample was at least 5.5 micrograms. CDR3 size: 17 residues. V lost 5 bases to trimming and J lost 0 bases, with 17 bases between them. CDR1 is MNHEY and CDR2 is SMNVEV in the germline V gene (reference sequence).

The specimen sequenced was blood. The receptor was isolated from an older woman in good health. The V gene is TRBV27, the J gene TRBJ1-5, with no clear D. CDR3 sequence: CASSAKEGLYSNQPQHF. In nucleotides, the CDR3 is TGTGCCAGCAGTGCCAAAGAGGGCCTCTATAGCAATCAGCCCCAGCATTTT.